This entry lists 29 T cell receptor beta chains sequenced from one sample in a study of blood T cell repertoires in COVID-19. TCRdb keeps only in-frame clones here, not all; method: immunoSEQ multiplex PCR. The repertoire holds fewer than 150,000 clones, around 78% seen once, with 9.5% to 14% in the top ten. Sequencing input: peripheral blood. The receptors originated from a human donor in a cohort sampled during active COVID-19.

The chain is built from TRBV2 and TRBJ1-1; 7 nucleotides align to TRBD1. Trimming removed 5 bases from V and 8 bases from J; junction bases left unmatched: 5. The CDR3 sequence is 12 residues long. The germline V gene encodes CDR1 SNHLY and CDR2 FYNNEI. The DNA for the CDR3 is TGTGCCAGCAGTTTGGACAGGCGGGAAGCTTTCTTT. It codes for CASSLDRREAFF.

The chain joins TRBV19 to TRBJ2-7; tentative D call: TRBD1 (6 bases). CDR1 and CDR2 from the germline V gene are LNHDA and SQIVND (reference sequence). Trimming took 5 bases from V and 3 from J, leaving 11 bases between them. This CDR3 region has 13 residues. The CDR3 reads CASSQDRVYEQYF. CDR3 bases: TGTGCCAGTAGTCAGGACAGAGTCTACGAGCAGTACTTC.

J is TRBJ1-1 and V is TRBV30, with D unclear. There are 14 residues in the CDR3. With 3 bases removed from V and 1 base from J, the gap between germline ends came to 12 bases. Germline lookup yields CDR1 GTSNPN and CDR2 SVGIG (reference sequence). The CDR3 is CAWSPNKQNTEAFF. The DNA for the CDR3 is TGTGCCTGGAGCCCAAATAAGCAGAACACTGAAGCTTTCTTT.

The chain uses TRBV7-9 and TRBJ2-2; 9 nucleotides align to TRBD1. This CDR3 region has 16 residues. Germline V gene lookup returns CDR1 SEHNR and CDR2 FQNEAQ (reference sequence). With V trimmed by 3 bases and J by 5 bases, 7 bases remained unmatched. CDR3 amino acids: CASSFWTGELTGELFF. The CDR3 DNA is TGTGCCAGCAGCTTCTGGACAGGGGAGTTGACCGGGGAGCTGTTTTTT. Full variable domain (remainder filled in from reference TRBV7-9 and TRBJ2-2): DTGVSQNPRHKITKRGQNVTFRCDPISEHNRLYWYRQTLGQGPEFLTYFQNEAQLEKSRLLSDRFSAERPKGSFSTLEIQRTEQGDSAMYLCASSFWTGELTGELFFGEGSRLTVL.

V gene TRBV19 combines with J gene TRBJ2-7; tentatively, D is TRBD2 (6 bases). The CDR3 consists of 13 residues. Germline values: CDR1 LNHDA, CDR2 SQIVND (reference sequence). V lost 4 bases to trimming and J lost 3 bases, with 10 bases between them. CDR3 nucleotide sequence: TGTGCCAGTAGTACGACTAGATTCTACGAGCAGTACTTC. Protein product: CASSTTRFYEQYF.

The chain has TRBV2 and TRBJ2-7, with TRBD2 matching over 7 bases. With V trimmed by 8 bases and J by 1 base, 2 bases remained unmatched. The V gene's germline CDR1 is SNHLY and CDR2 FYNNEI. The CDR3 is 12 amino acids. The CDR3 here is CASGGVSYEQYF. Here the CDR3 DNA reads TGTGCCAGCGGGGGGGTTTCCTACGAGCAGTACTTC.

This chain connects TRBV9 to TRBJ2-1; 11 bases agree with TRBD1. V lost 5 bases, J lost 8 bases, and 9 bases stayed unmatched. Germline assignment: CDR1 SGDLS and CDR2 YYNGEE. The CDR3 totals 15 residues. DNA for the CDR3: TGTGCCAGCAGTTGGACAGGGGGCAGAACGGATGAGCAGTTCTTC. It yields the protein CASSWTGGRTDEQFF. Full variable domain (remainder filled in from reference TRBV9 and TRBJ2-1): DSGVTQTPKHLITATGQRVTLRCSPRSGDLSVYWYQQSLDQGLQFLIQYYNGEERAKGNILERFSAQQFPDLHSELNLSSLELGDSALYFCASSWTGGRTDEQFFGPGTRLTVL.

The chain links TRBV29-1 to TRBJ2-2, with 11 bases lining up with TRBD2. V trimming: 7 bases; J trimming: 7 bases; junction bases outside the gene matches: 11. CDR1 is SQVTM and CDR2 is ANQGSEA in the germline V gene. CDR3 length equals 15 residues. For the CDR3, the DNA is TGCAGCGGGGGCCACGCTACTAGCGGGGGCGGGGAGCTGTTTTTT. Translating gives CSGGHATSGGGELFF.

The chain links TRBV6-6 to TRBJ1-1; D is possibly TRBD1 (6 bases). The CDR3 extends over 16 amino acids. The V gene's germline CDR1 is MNHNY and CDR2 SVGAGI (reference sequence). V lost 2 bases, J lost 0 bases, and 13 bases lay in between. The CDR3 is CASSYPDGTMNTEAFF. For the CDR3, the DNA is TGTGCCAGCAGTTACCCAGATGGGACAATGAACACTGAAGCTTTCTTT.

The chain couples TRBV7-9 to TRBJ1-1; 11 bases are shared with TRBD1. V dropped 7 bases and J dropped 8; count of bases not matched to a gene: 15. The CDR3 loop spans 16 amino acids. Germline V gene data show CDR1 as SEHNR and CDR2 as FQNEAQ (reference sequence). CDR3 protein: CASTLNRGTGGGEAFF. CDR3 DNA: TGTGCCAGCACCTTGAACCGAGGGACAGGGGGAGGCGAAGCTTTCTTT.

The chain couples TRBV27 to TRBJ1-5, with D possibly being TRBD1 (6 bases). Trimming stripped 6 bases from V and 0 bases from J, with 15 bases between. This CDR3 contains 16 residues. Germline V CDR1 and CDR2: MNHEY, SMNVEV (reference sequence). The CDR3 reads CASSSTGYSSNQPQHF. The CDR3 DNA follows: TGTGCCAGCAGCAGCACAGGGTATTCTAGCAATCAGCCCCAGCATTTT.

The V gene is TRBV5-1, the J gene TRBJ2-6; TRBD1 aligns across 7 bases. V gave up 8 bases and J gave up 0 bases; unmatched junction bases: 11. The CDR3 loop spans 17 amino acids. Per germline, CDR1 SGHRS and CDR2 YFSETQ. The CDR3, as DNA: TGCGCCAGTACTCTTAGGACAGGAGGCTCTGGGGCCAACGTCCTGACTTTC. It codes for CASTLRTGGSGANVLTF.

V and J are TRBV4-2 and TRBJ1-4, with 8 bases fitting TRBD1. Germline values: CDR1 LGHNA, CDR2 YNFKEQ. With V trimmed by 3 bases and J by 7 bases, 7 bases remained unmatched. CDR3 length: 15 residues. CDR3 sequence (DNA): TGTGCCAGCAGCCAGGACCCAGGGGGCGGTGAAAAACTGTTTTTT. The encoded protein is CASSQDPGGGEKLFF.

This clone was seen ten or more times. The chain recombines TRBV27 with TRBJ1-6; the D is unclear. Trimming shortened V by 7 bases and J by 10 bases, and 14 bases separated the two germline ends. Germline V lookup: CDR1 MNHEY, CDR2 SMNVEV (reference sequence). The CDR3 consists of 13 residues. The CDR3 coding sequence is TGTGCCAGCACCCTGGGCCCCAGGTCACCCCTCCACTTT. Its protein is CASTLGPRSPLHF.

This clone was picked up many times. This chain joins TRBV6-5 and TRBJ1-2; D is undetermined. The CDR3 has 13 residues. Germline V gives CDR1 MNHEY, CDR2 SVGAGI. Trimming left V 2 bases short and J 6 bases short, with 10 bases between. Written as DNA, the CDR3 is TGTGCCAGCAGTTACCTAGGCAAGAATGGCTACACCTTC. Its translation: CASSYLGKNGYTF.

This clone has just one count. The V and J genes are TRBV30 and TRBJ1-3; TRBD1 aligns across 8 bases. Germline-derived CDR1 and CDR2 are GTSNPN and SVGIG (reference sequence). The CDR3 covers 14 residues. Germline trimming cut 4 bases from V and 1 base from J; bases unmatched to any gene: 3. CDR3 DNA sequence: TGTGCCTGGACCACAGGGGGGTCTGGAAACACCATATATTTT. Its translation: CAWTTGGSGNTIYF.

This chain uses TRBV28 with TRBJ2-7; TRBD2 might be the D (6 bases). Trimming removed 4 bases at V and 9 bases at J, with 10 bases between. Germline V gene sequence: CDR1 MDHEN, CDR2 SYDVKM. The CDR3 consists of 11 residues. The CDR3 here is CASSSAGGQYF. CDR3 sequence (DNA): TGTGCCAGCAGTTCTGCCGGGGGGCAGTACTTC.

J is TRBJ1-1 and V is TRBV2, with D maybe TRBD1 (5 bases). Germline V CDR1 and CDR2: SNHLY, FYNNEI. The CDR3 sequence is 13 residues long. V lost 7 bases, J lost 3 bases, and 12 bases lay in between. Written as DNA, the CDR3 is TGTGCCAGCATGGGACTCAGAGACACTGAAGCTTTCTTT. Amino acid sequence: CASMGLRDTEAFF.

The genes are TRBV2 and TRBJ1-1; no clear D gene. Germline V gene sequence: CDR1 SNHLY, CDR2 FYNNEI. The V end was cut by 4 bases, the J end by 5 bases, with 14 bases between. The length of the CDR3 is 14 residues. CDR3 bases: TGTGCCAGCAGTGTGGAAAAGGGAGGGACTGAAGCTTTCTTT. Translation gives CASSVEKGGTEAFF.

CDR3 sequence reads: CASSYELAGLNEQFF. CDR3 DNA sequence: TGTGCCAGCAGTTACGAACTAGCGGGGCTCAATGAGCAGTTCTTC. This sequence joins TRBV6-5 and TRBJ2-1, with 10 positions matching TRBD2. The CDR3 is made up of 15 amino acids. Per the germline V gene, CDR1 is MNHEY and CDR2 is SVGAGI. J gave up 6 bases and V 2 bases, and 4 bases lay outside the gene matches.

The V call is TRBV19, the J call TRBJ2-3; D remains unclear. Trimming pared 6 bases from V and 0 bases from J, leaving 10 bases between. Germline V CDR1 and CDR2: LNHDA, SQIVND (reference sequence). The CDR3 loop spans 14 amino acids. The CDR3 loop is CASRVALSTDTQYF. The DNA for the CDR3 is TGTGCCAGTAGGGTGGCTTTGAGCACAGATACGCAGTATTTT.

The chain has TRBV3-1 (or the pseudogene TRBV3-2) and TRBJ1-4; D remains ambiguous. V shed 3 bases and J shed 0 bases, with 8 bases lying between them. This CDR3 region has 15 residues. Germline lookup yields CDR1 LGHDT and CDR2 YNNKEL (reference sequence). Here the CDR3 reads CASSHPRSTNEKLFF. CDR3 coding DNA: TGTGCCAGCAGCCACCCCAGATCAACTAATGAAAAACTGTTTTTT.

The chain couples TRBV6-5 to TRBJ2-7; 10 positions match TRBD1. Germline CDR1 and CDR2: MNHEY and SVGAGI. CDR3 size: 16 residues. After removal of 4 bases from V and 5 bases from J, the junction contained 11 bases not matched to a gene. CDR3 in amino acids: CASSSQPGQGSHEQYF. In DNA form, the CDR3 reads TGTGCCAGCAGTTCTCAACCGGGACAGGGGTCCCACGAGCAGTACTTC.

This clone occurred a few times. This chain connects TRBV19 to TRBJ1-3, with D maybe TRBD1 (6 bases). V lost 3 bases to trimming and J lost 0 bases, with 15 bases between them. This CDR3 has 17 residues. Germline V gene sequence: CDR1 LNHDA, CDR2 SQIVND (reference sequence). DNA for the CDR3: TGTGCCAGTAGTATGAGGGCAGGGGCCTCCTCTGGAAACACCATATATTTT. This sequence encodes CASSMRAGASSGNTIYF.

This chain links TRBV5-6 with TRBJ2-5, with D possibly matching TRBD2 (5 bases). Germline CDR1 and CDR2: SGHDT and YYEEEE. Trimming took off 4 bases at V and 5 bases at J, with 24 bases between the two ends. The CDR3 consists of 17 residues. The CDR3 coding sequence is TGTGCCAGCAGCCCCTTTGAACTATTAAATAGCGACGAGACCCAGTACTTC. It encodes CASSPFELLNSDETQYF.

The chain employs TRBV5-5 and TRBJ1-6; the match to TRBD1 covers 8 bases. The junction had 3 bases not matched to a gene; V was cut back by 3 bases and J by 7 bases. This CDR3 has 14 amino acids. The germline V gene has CDR1 SGHKS and CDR2 YYEKEE (reference sequence). In DNA form, the CDR3 reads TGTGCCAGCAGCTCACAGGGGGGAAATTCACCCCTCCACTTT. The encoded protein is CASSSQGGNSPLHF.

The gene calls are TRBV6-5 and TRBJ2-7; D is undetermined. V lost 6 bases to trimming and J lost 4 bases, with 16 bases between them. Germline V gives CDR1 MNHEY, CDR2 SVGAGI. The CDR3 is 14 residues long. CDR3 in amino acids: CASSRSPQSYEQYF. The DNA of the CDR3 is TGTGCCAGCAGCCGTAGCCCGCAGAGTTACGAGCAGTACTTC.

The chain is built from TRBV29-1 and TRBJ2-5, with 9 bases fitting TRBD2. This CDR3 region has 13 residues. CDR1 is SQVTM, CDR2 ANQGSEA, per germline. V shed 7 bases, J shed 8 bases, and the junction held 11 bases outside the gene matches. This chain's CDR3 is CSALTSGLDTQYF. The DNA of the CDR3 is TGCAGCGCCCTGACTAGCGGACTAGATACCCAGTACTTC.

V gene TRBV6-6 combines with J gene TRBJ1-3; the D gene is possibly TRBD1 (6 bases). The CDR3 length is 14 residues. The germline V gene encodes CDR1 MNHNY and CDR2 SVGAGI (reference sequence). Trimming left V 6 bases short and J 4 bases short, with 13 bases between. CDR3 coding DNA: TGTGCCAGCAGCCCGACAGGTTTGGGAAACACCATATATTTT. It encodes CASSPTGLGNTIYF.